These T cell receptor beta chains were read from a single sample in a study of blood T cell repertoires in COVID-19. Sequenced by immunoSEQ multiplex PCR; TCRdb stores in-frame clones only, minus some. The data contain 44,000 or so clones, about 86% of them seen just once; the ten biggest clones take up just over 9%. Source material: peripheral blood. All receptors come from a human donor in a cohort sampled during active COVID-19. CDR3s include the opening cysteine and the closing phenylalanine or tryptophan. Each record gives: CDR3 protein, CDR3 DNA, D gene, J gene, clone size, V gene. D genes are given only for firm matches. Clone size is not always given. Where it is, it says once, few, many or a class for expanded clones.

CDR3: CASSGRLVAETQYF
DNA: TGTGCCAGCAGCGGAAGACTGGTCGCTGAGACCCAGTACTTC
D: .
J: TRBJ2-5
size: .
V: TRBV7-2

CDR3: CASSLGTGGETQYF
DNA: TGTGCCAGCAGCTTGGGGACCGGGGGAGAGACCCAGTACTTC
D: .
J: TRBJ2-5
size: .
V: TRBV5-5

CDR3: CASSQRGGGMGTQYF
DNA: TGCGCCAGCAGCCAAAGAGGCGGAGGGATGGGGACCCAGTACTTC
D: .
J: TRBJ2-5
size: .
V: TRBV4-1

CDR3: CASSVDGGATDTQYF
DNA: TGTGCCAGCAGCGTAGACGGGGGGGCCACAGATACGCAGTATTTT
D: TRBD2
J: TRBJ2-3
size: .
V: TRBV9

CDR3: CASRTTSGAAGELFF
DNA: TGTGCCAGCAGGACAACTAGCGGGGCGGCCGGGGAGCTGTTTTTT
D: TRBD2
J: TRBJ2-2
size: .
V: TRBV6-6

CDR3: CASSSGLAGTDTQYF
DNA: TGTGCCAGCAGCTCCGGACTAGCGGGCACAGATACGCAGTATTTT
D: TRBD2
J: TRBJ2-3
size: .
V: TRBV7-3

CDR3: CASSQDLRDSQAFF
DNA: TGTGCCAGCAGCCAAGATTTAAGGGACAGTCAAGCTTTCTTT
D: TRBD1
J: TRBJ1-1
size: .
V: TRBV3-1/TRBV3-2

CDR3: CATSRDRLSTGTF
DNA: TGTGCCACCAGCAGAGATCGGTTGAGTACAGGCACCTTC
D: .
J: TRBJ1-2
size: .
V: TRBV15

CDR3: CASSRSLNTEAFF
DNA: TGTGCCAGCTCCCGGAGCCTGAACACTGAAGCTTTCTTT
D: .
J: TRBJ1-1
size: .
V: TRBV12-3/TRBV12-4

CDR3: CASSQLAGGLSYEQYF
DNA: TGCGCCAGCAGCCAGTTGGCAGGGGGGTTAAGTTACGAGCAGTACTTC
D: .
J: TRBJ2-7
size: few
V: TRBV4-1

CDR3: CASSLDRVSQHF
DNA: TGCGCCAGCTCCCTGGACAGGGTGTCCCAGCATTTT
D: TRBD1
J: TRBJ1-5
size: .
V: TRBV5-1

CDR3: CASSVQGRDMNTEAFF
DNA: TGTGCCAGCAGTGTACAGGGGCGAGACATGAACACTGAAGCTTTCTTT
D: TRBD1
J: TRBJ1-1
size: once
V: TRBV6-1

CDR3: CAISVAQILKGGYTF
DNA: TGTGCCATCAGTGTTGCACAGATCCTTAAAGGTGGCTACACCTTC
D: .
J: TRBJ1-2
size: .
V: TRBV10-3

CDR3: CASSRSGTRPNTEAFF
DNA: TGCGCCAGCAGCCGATCCGGGACACGTCCGAACACTGAAGCTTTCTTT
D: .
J: TRBJ1-1
size: .
V: TRBV5-1

CDR3: CAWSDDRVGTGELFF
DNA: TGTGCCTGGAGTGATGACAGGGTGGGCACCGGGGAGCTGTTTTTT
D: TRBD1
J: TRBJ2-2
size: .
V: TRBV30

CDR3: CASSLLGGEEDTQYF
DNA: TGTGCCAGCAGCTTGCTTGGAGGGGAAGAAGATACGCAGTATTTT
D: .
J: TRBJ2-3
size: .
V: TRBV7-9

CDR3: CASSQDPAGGGVTDTQYF
DNA: TGTGCCAGCAGCCAAGACCCCGCTGGCGGGGGTGTCACAGATACGCAGTATTTT
D: TRBD2
J: TRBJ2-3
size: once
V: TRBV4-2

CDR3: CASSQAYRTSGTDTQYF
DNA: TGCGCCAGCAGCCAAGCCTACAGGACTAGTGGCACAGATACGCAGTATTTT
D: TRBD2
J: TRBJ2-3
size: .
V: TRBV4-1

CDR3: CASSYSGGNTEAFF
DNA: TGTGCCAGCAGTTACTCGGGAGGGAACACTGAAGCTTTCTTT
D: .
J: TRBJ1-1
size: .
V: TRBV6-5

CDR3: CASSQAAGDRAVTDTQYF
DNA: TGTGCCAGCAGCCAAGCCGCCGGGGACAGGGCGGTCACAGATACGCAGTATTTT
D: TRBD1
J: TRBJ2-3
size: .
V: TRBV4-2

CDR3: CASSPLPDRGNSPLHF
DNA: TGTGCCAGCTCACCCCTCCCGGACAGGGGTAATTCACCCCTCCACTTT
D: TRBD1
J: TRBJ1-6
size: .
V: TRBV18

CDR3: CASSPPVGDEQFF
DNA: TGTGCCAGCAGCCCGCCGGTGGGCGATGAGCAGTTCTTC
D: .
J: TRBJ2-1
size: .
V: TRBV4-2

CDR3: CASSPLAGGAETQYF
DNA: TGTGCCAGCAGCCCACTAGCGGGGGGGGCGGAGACCCAGTACTTC
D: TRBD2
J: TRBJ2-5
size: .
V: TRBV3-1/TRBV3-2

CDR3: CASSVGGGDSYEQYF
DNA: TGTGCCAGCAGCGTAGGTGGAGGGGACTCATACGAGCAGTACTTC
D: .
J: TRBJ2-7
size: once
V: TRBV9

CDR3: CASSLIGGQTGELFF
DNA: TGTGCCAGCAGCTTGATCGGGGGTCAGACCGGGGAGCTGTTTTTT
D: .
J: TRBJ2-2
size: .
V: TRBV7-3

CDR3: CASTLGRGNTGELFF
DNA: TGCGCCAGCACCCTGGGCAGGGGGAACACCGGGGAGCTGTTTTTT
D: .
J: TRBJ2-2
size: .
V: TRBV4-1

CDR3: CASSQRQDGETQYF
DNA: TGTGCCAGCAGTCAAAGACAGGATGGAGAGACCCAGTACTTC
D: .
J: TRBJ2-5
size: .
V: TRBV27

CDR3: CASSSSRVNYGYTF
DNA: TGTGCCAGCAGCTCATCCAGGGTGAACTATGGCTACACCTTC
D: .
J: TRBJ1-2
size: .
V: TRBV6-2/TRBV6-3

CDR3: CASETYHTEAFF
DNA: TGTGCCAGTGAAACCTATCACACTGAAGCTTTCTTT
D: .
J: TRBJ1-1
size: .
V: TRBV7-8

CDR3: CASSSVSSSTDTQYF
DNA: TGTGCCAGCAGCAGCGTCTCTTCTAGCACAGATACGCAGTATTTT
D: .
J: TRBJ2-3
size: .
V: TRBV7-2

CDR3: CASRKTGGSYGYTF
DNA: TGTGCCAGCAGGAAAACAGGGGGCTCATATGGCTACACCTTC
D: TRBD1
J: TRBJ1-2
size: .
V: TRBV2

CDR3: CASRSAALEQYF
DNA: TGTGCCAGCAGGTCAGCGGCGCTGGAGCAGTACTTC
D: .
J: TRBJ2-7
size: .
V: TRBV6-5

CDR3: CAISDSLTTSGGWDTQYF
DNA: TGTGCCATCAGTGATTCCCTGACGACTAGCGGGGGGTGGGATACGCAGTATTTT
D: TRBD2
J: TRBJ2-3
size: .
V: TRBV10-3

CDR3: CAWSVGTGGTKGRQKLFF
DNA: TGTGCCTGGAGTGTAGGGACAGGGGGCACAAAAGGTAGGCAAAAACTGTTTTTT
D: TRBD1
J: TRBJ1-4
size: once
V: TRBV30

CDR3: CASSSQGAEAFF
DNA: TGTGCCAGCAGCTCACAGGGGGCTGAAGCTTTCTTT
D: TRBD1
J: TRBJ1-1
size: .
V: TRBV13

CDR3: CASSGRGHRNTEAFF
DNA: TGTGCCAGCAGTGGTCGCGGACACCGTAACACTGAAGCTTTCTTT
D: .
J: TRBJ1-1
size: .
V: TRBV6-2/TRBV6-3

CDR3: CASWAGGIQETQYF
DNA: TGTGCTAGTTGGGCGGGGGGCATCCAAGAGACCCAGTACTTC
D: TRBD2
J: TRBJ2-5
size: once
V: TRBV12-5

CDR3: CASSVGTGRNQPQHF
DNA: TGTGCCAGCAGCGTAGGGACAGGCCGGAATCAGCCCCAGCATTTT
D: TRBD1
J: TRBJ1-5
size: .
V: TRBV9

CDR3: CASSITSGYEKLFF
DNA: TGTGCCAGTAGTATAACCTCAGGGTATGAAAAACTGTTTTTT
D: .
J: TRBJ1-4
size: .
V: TRBV19

CDR3: CASSLTPDQPQHF
DNA: TGTGCCAGCAGCTTAACCCCGGATCAGCCCCAGCATTTT
D: .
J: TRBJ1-5
size: .
V: TRBV7-3

CDR3: CASKNGGFYNEQFF
DNA: TGTGCCAGTAAGAATGGGGGGTTTTACAATGAGCAGTTCTTC
D: .
J: TRBJ2-1
size: .
V: TRBV19

CDR3: CASSLPPSGGETGELFF
DNA: TGTGCCAGCAGCCTCCCCCCGAGCGGGGGGGAGACCGGGGAGCTGTTTTTT
D: TRBD2
J: TRBJ2-2
size: .
V: TRBV7-3

CDR3: CASSRGLHTGELFF
DNA: TGTGCCAGCAGCAGGGGACTTCACACCGGGGAGCTGTTTTTT
D: .
J: TRBJ2-2
size: .
V: TRBV11-3

CDR3: CASSLRGTLTDTQYF
DNA: TGTGCCAGCAGCCTTAGGGGTACCCTCACAGATACGCAGTATTTT
D: .
J: TRBJ2-3
size: .
V: TRBV5-4

CDR3: CAWSEGHQNSPLHF
DNA: TGTGCCTGGAGTGAAGGACATCAGAATTCACCCCTCCACTTT
D: .
J: TRBJ1-6
size: .
V: TRBV30

CDR3: CASSPSTGVTGANVLTF
DNA: TGTGCCAGCTCACCCTCGACAGGGGTAACTGGGGCCAACGTCCTGACTTTC
D: TRBD1
J: TRBJ2-6
size: .
V: TRBV18

CDR3: CASSLARGQSPLHF
DNA: TGTGCCAGCAGCTTAGCCAGGGGGCAATCACCCCTCCACTTT
D: TRBD1
J: TRBJ1-6
size: few
V: TRBV7-2

CDR3: CASSYGSPDTQYF
DNA: TGTGCCAGCAGCTACGGGTCTCCAGATACGCAGTATTTT
D: .
J: TRBJ2-3
size: .
V: TRBV7-2

CDR3: CASSFDTGELFF
DNA: TGTGCCAGCAGTTTCGACACCGGGGAGCTGTTTTTT
D: .
J: TRBJ2-2
size: .
V: TRBV6-5

CDR3: CSASGILGTSGSSYEQYF
DNA: TGCAGTGCTAGTGGTATCCTGGGGACTAGCGGGAGCTCCTACGAGCAGTACTTC
D: TRBD2
J: TRBJ2-7
size: .
V: TRBV20-1

CDR3: CASSQDLEGDTDTQYF
DNA: TGTGCCAGCAGCCAAGATCTGGAGGGTGACACAGATACGCAGTATTTT
D: .
J: TRBJ2-3
size: .
V: TRBV14

CDR3: CARSVRRGTNTGELFF
DNA: TGTGCCAGAAGCGTGCGACGGGGAACGAACACCGGGGAGCTGTTTTTT
D: .
J: TRBJ2-2
size: .
V: TRBV5-3

CDR3: CAIKGREPQSTQYF
DNA: TGTGCCATAAAGGGGCGGGAACCACAGAGTACGCAGTATTTT
D: .
J: TRBJ2-3
size: .
V: TRBV2

CDR3: CASSGTGETNEKLFF
DNA: TGTGCCAGCAGCGGGACAGGGGAAACTAATGAAAAACTGTTTTTT
D: TRBD1
J: TRBJ1-4
size: .
V: TRBV2